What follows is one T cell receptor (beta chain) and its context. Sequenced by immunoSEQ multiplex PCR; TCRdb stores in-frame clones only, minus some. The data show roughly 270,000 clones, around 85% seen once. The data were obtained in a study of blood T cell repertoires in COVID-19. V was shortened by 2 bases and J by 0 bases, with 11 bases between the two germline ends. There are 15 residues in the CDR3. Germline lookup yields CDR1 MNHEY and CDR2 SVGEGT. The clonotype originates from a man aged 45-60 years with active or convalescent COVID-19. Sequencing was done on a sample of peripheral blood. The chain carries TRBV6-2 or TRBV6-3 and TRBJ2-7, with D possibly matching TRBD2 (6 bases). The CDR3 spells CASSYGGTGSYEQYF. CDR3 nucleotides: TGTGCCAGCAGTTACGGCGGGACGGGCTCCTACGAGCAGTACTTC.